The next 29 T cell receptor beta chains were all read from a single sample in a study of T cell responses to AZD1222 COVID-19 vaccine. Only in-frame clones appear in the TCRdb table, and some are missing; sequencing was by immunoSEQ multiplex PCR. This table holds about 140,000 clones, around 91% found once. The material was peripheral blood, obtained on day 0 of AZD1222 vaccination. These receptors all come from an adult in good health.

This clone was seen only once. The chain has TRBV18 and TRBJ1-2, with D perhaps matching TRBD1 (6 bases). V lost 0 bases and J 1 base, leaving 6 bases between the germline ends. This CDR3 is built from 14 residues. Germline CDR1 is KGHSH and CDR2 is LQKENI. The CDR3 reads CASSPPGGNYGYTF. Here the CDR3 DNA reads TGTGCCAGCTCACCACCAGGGGGTAACTATGGCTACACCTTC.

The chain carries TRBV19 and TRBJ1-2, with TRBD1 matching 9 bases. Germline CDR1 LNHDA, CDR2 SQIVND (reference sequence). The CDR3 spans 13 residues. Unmatched junction bases numbered 4, after V lost 4 bases and J lost 7 bases. The DNA for the CDR3 is TGTGCCAGTAGTAACGGACAGGGGAGTGGCTACACCTTC. Residues: CASSNGQGSGYTF.

V usage is TRBV3-1 (or the pseudogene TRBV3-2) and J usage is TRBJ2-6; D unresolved. Germline V CDR1 and CDR2: LGHDT, YNNKEL (reference sequence). V lost 2 bases to trimming and J lost 2 bases, with 7 bases between them. The CDR3 consists of 15 residues. CDR3 region: CASSQTLAGANVLTF. Here the CDR3 DNA reads TGTGCCAGCAGCCAAACCTTGGCTGGGGCCAACGTCCTGACTTTC.

The chain couples TRBV5-1 to TRBJ2-1; 8 bases match TRBD1. Germline V gene lookup returns CDR1 SGHRS and CDR2 YFSETQ. The V gene end was trimmed by 1 base and the J gene end by 8 bases; junction bases not matched to a gene: 8. CDR3 size: 15 residues. CDR3 coding DNA: TGCGCCAGCAGCTTGTCGCAGGGGGCCAGGTATGAGCAGTTCTTC. Amino acid sequence: CASSLSQGARYEQFF.

This chain joins TRBV27 and TRBJ2-7; 8 nucleotides match TRBD1. The CDR3 loop spans 15 amino acids. V lost 5 bases, J lost 2 bases, and 8 bases stayed unmatched. In germline, CDR1 is MNHEY, CDR2 SMNVEV (reference sequence). The CDR3 is CASSPRNRGAYEQYF. The CDR3 DNA reads as TGTGCCAGCAGTCCCCGTAACAGGGGGGCCTACGAGCAGTACTTC.

This clone has a single count. V gene TRBV2 combines with J gene TRBJ1-5; D not certain. The CDR3 is made up of 15 amino acids. V was shortened by 3 bases and J by 0 bases, with 9 bases between the two germline ends. Germline assignment: CDR1 SNHLY and CDR2 FYNNEI. This CDR3 reads CASSDGRVSNQPQHF. CDR3 nucleotide sequence: TGTGCCAGCAGTGATGGAAGGGTTAGCAATCAGCCCCAGCATTTT.

The chain joins TRBV2 to TRBJ1-2, with D unresolved. CDR3 length: 12 amino acids. Germline lookup yields CDR1 SNHLY and CDR2 FYNNEI. V gave up 4 bases and J gave up 7 bases, with 10 bases separating them. CDR3 protein: CASSVNEGGYTF. The CDR3 DNA is TGTGCCAGCAGTGTCAATGAGGGTGGCTACACCTTC.

The chain joins TRBV5-1 to TRBJ2-1; weak D call: TRBD2 (5 bases). Trimming removed 3 bases from V and 0 bases from J, with 13 bases in between. Germline V CDR1 and CDR2: SGHRS, YFSETQ. The CDR3 is made up of 16 amino acids. CDR3 in DNA: TGCGCCAGCAGCTGGAATAGCGCCTTCTCCTACAATGAGCAGTTCTTC. As protein: CASSWNSAFSYNEQFF. The complete variable domain, with remaining parts taken from reference TRBV5-1 and TRBJ2-1, reads KAGVTQTPRYLIKTRGQQVTLSCSPISGHRSVSWYQQTPGQGLQFLFEYFSETQRNKGNFPGRFSGRQFSNSRSEMNVSTLELGDSALYLCASSWNSAFSYNEQFFGPGTRLTVL.

The chain recombines TRBV5-1 with TRBJ2-7; 8 bases are a match to TRBD2. Unmatched junction bases numbered 6, after V lost 4 bases and J lost 3 bases. This CDR3 is built from 14 residues. The germline CDR1 and CDR2 sequences are SGHRS and YFSETQ. CDR3 coding DNA: TGCGCCAGCAGCAGAACTAGCGGAAACTACGAGCAGTACTTC. Its protein product is CASSRTSGNYEQYF.

J is TRBJ2-1 and V is TRBV19; no clear D gene. Germline V gene data show CDR1 as LNHDA and CDR2 as SQIVND (reference sequence). The CDR3 is 17 amino acids. The V end was cut by 7 bases, the J end by 2 bases, with 21 bases between. The CDR3 nucleotides are TGTGCCAGTACCCAAAAATCAATGGGGAAAACCTACAATGAGCAGTTCTTC. It codes for CASTQKSMGKTYNEQFF.

The chain couples TRBV10-2 to TRBJ2-7; TRBD2 matches at 8 bases. In germline, CDR1 is WSHSY, CDR2 SAAADI. With V trimmed by 3 bases and J by 4 bases, 8 bases remained unmatched. There are 15 residues in the CDR3. The CDR3 DNA reads as TGCGCCAGCAGTGATCTAGTAGCGGGAAAATACGAGCAGTACTTC. This translates into CASSDLVAGKYEQYF.

V gene TRBV6-5 combines with J gene TRBJ1-3, with TRBD1 as a possible D gene (5 bases). The CDR3 loop spans 13 amino acids. The germline CDR1 and CDR2 sequences are MNHEY and SVGAGI. Trimming took 7 bases from V and 3 from J, leaving 10 bases between them. The CDR3 bases are TGTGCCAGCATGGGGGTAAATGGAAACACCATATATTTT. This sequence encodes CASMGVNGNTIYF.

This clone occurred a few times. V gene TRBV5-5 combines with J gene TRBJ2-1, with D possibly matching TRBD2 (6 bases). The V end was cut by 4 bases, the J end by 7 bases, with 18 bases between. Germline CDR1 and CDR2: SGHKS and YYEKEE (reference sequence). The CDR3 extends over 15 amino acids. CDR3 in DNA: TGTGCCAGCAGCCTCACGGGAGCACCTCCGAATGAGCAGTTCTTC. Protein: CASSLTGAPPNEQFF. The full variable domain, rest sourced from reference TRBV5-5 and TRBJ2-1, is DAGVTQSPTHLIKTRGQQVTLRCSPISGHKSVSWYQQVLGQGPQFIFQYYEKEERGRGNFPDRFSARQFPNYSSELNVNALLLGDSALYLCASSLTGAPPNEQFFGPGTRLTVL.

The J gene is TRBJ1-5, the V gene TRBV2; the match to TRBD1 covers 8 bases. Germline V gene lookup returns CDR1 SNHLY and CDR2 FYNNEI. The CDR3 covers 16 residues. Trimming cost V 6 bases and J 3 bases; bases outside gene matches: 10. CDR3 region: CASREQGAGLNQPQHF. The CDR3 DNA is TGTGCCAGCAGGGAGCAGGGGGCGGGTCTCAATCAGCCCCAGCATTTT.

The rearrangement links TRBV25-1 to TRBJ2-7, with TRBD2 as a possible D gene (6 bases). CDR1 MGHDK and CDR2 SYGVNS come from the germline V gene. Trimming took 6 bases from V and 0 from J, leaving 12 bases between them. The length of the CDR3 is 14 residues. The CDR3 nucleotides are TGTGCCAGCAGGGAGGGCGGGGCCTCCTACGAGCAGTACTTC. Protein: CASREGGASYEQYF.

The rearrangement uses TRBV4-2 and TRBJ2-5; 11 bases are a match to TRBD2. V lost 1 base to trimming and J lost 5 bases; unmatched junction nucleotides: 18. The CDR3 has 20 amino acids. Germline CDR1 reads LGHNA; CDR2 reads YNFKEQ. The CDR3 spells CASSQAGLGVSGGARETQYF. CDR3 nucleotide sequence: TGTGCCAGCAGCCAAGCCGGACTCGGGGTTAGCGGGGGGGCCCGGGAGACCCAGTACTTC.

This clone has just one count. The chain combines TRBV9 with TRBJ1-2; D is unresolved. In germline, CDR1 is SGDLS, CDR2 YYNGEE. V lost 0 bases, J lost 6 bases, and 12 bases lay in between. CDR3 size: 14 residues. CDR3 loop: CASSVEARPHGYTF. CDR3 DNA sequence: TGTGCCAGCAGCGTAGAGGCCCGGCCGCATGGCTACACCTTC. The variable domain in full, with the rest retrieved from reference TRBV9 and TRBJ1-2, is DSGVTQTPKHLITATGQRVTLRCSPRSGDLSVYWYQQSLDQGLQFLIQYYNGEERAKGNILERFSAQQFPDLHSELNLSSLELGDSALYFCASSVEARPHGYTFGSGTRLTVV.

In this sample, this clone turned up once. CDR3 sequence: CASSSGVDEQYF. The DNA of the CDR3 is TGCGCCAGCAGCTCCGGAGTGGACGAGCAGTACTTC. This sequence joins TRBV5-1 and TRBJ2-7; D not resolved. Germline loops: CDR1 SGHRS, CDR2 YFSETQ. Deletions cut 3 bases from V and 5 bases from J, with 9 bases between. The CDR3 spans 12 residues.

The V gene is TRBV5-6, the J gene TRBJ2-2; possibly TRBD2 for D (6 bases). The CDR3 is 16 residues long. Deletions cut 6 bases from V and 3 bases from J, with 18 bases between. Germline lookup yields CDR1 SGHDT and CDR2 YYEEEE. CDR3 bases: TGTGCCAGCACCCGACCGGTCGCGGGATACACCGGGGAGCTGTTTTTT. Its protein product is CASTRPVAGYTGELFF.

This chain's CDR3 is CASSLSGTSTEAFF. The CDR3 DNA reads as TGTGCCAGCAGTTTATCGGGGACAAGCACTGAAGCTTTCTTT. V and J are TRBV27 and TRBJ1-1; tentatively, D is TRBD1 (6 bases). The CDR3 sequence is 14 residues long. CDR1 MNHEY and CDR2 SMNVEV come from the germline V gene (reference sequence). V dropped 0 bases and J dropped 4 bases, with 9 bases sitting between them.

The genes are TRBV9 and TRBJ1-2; D ambiguous. Germline V CDR1 and CDR2: SGDLS, YYNGEE. This CDR3 comprises 15 residues. Deletions cut 1 base from V and 8 bases from J, with 18 bases between. CDR3 DNA: TGTGCCAGCAGCGTAAATATTGCCACAACCTACGGCTACACCTTC. This encodes CASSVNIATTYGYTF.

The chain has TRBV7-9 and TRBJ1-2; 8 nucleotides agree with TRBD1. The CDR3 length is 14 residues. Germline V gene sequence: CDR1 SEHNR, CDR2 FQNEAQ (reference sequence). Trimming cost V 6 bases and J 7 bases; bases outside gene matches: 10. DNA of the CDR3: TGTGCCAGCAGAATGCCAGGGGGCGCTTTTGGCTACACCTTC. Translation gives CASRMPGGAFGYTF. The variable domain in full, with the rest retrieved from reference TRBV7-9 and TRBJ1-2, is DTGVSQNPRHKITKRGQNVTFRCDPISEHNRLYWYRQTLGQGPEFLTYFQNEAQLEKSRLLSDRFSAERPKGSFSTLEIQRTEQGDSAMYLCASRMPGGAFGYTFGSGTRLTVV.

The chain is built from TRBV18 and TRBJ2-1; 8 nucleotides align to TRBD2. With V trimmed by 1 base and J by 3 bases, 5 bases remained unmatched. The CDR3 is 16 residues long. The germline gives CDR1 KGHSH, CDR2 LQKENI. The CDR3 region is CASSPLPAGDYNEQFF. CDR3 DNA: TGTGCCAGCTCACCACTCCCAGCGGGGGACTACAATGAGCAGTTCTTC.

The V gene is TRBV29-1, the J gene TRBJ1-1; D not resolved. The germline V and J ends were trimmed by 6 bases and 7 bases, with 9 bases remaining between them. The CDR3 runs 10 residues. Germline CDR1 is SQVTM and CDR2 is ANQGSEA. CDR3 DNA: TGCAGCGTCTGGGCAGTTGAAGCTTTCTTT. Its translation is CSVWAVEAFF.

J is TRBJ1-2 and V is TRBV6-5, with no clear D. CDR3 size: 13 residues. V was trimmed by 7 bases and J by 3 bases, leaving 12 bases between them. From germline, CDR1 is MNHEY and CDR2 SVGAGI. CDR3: CASIGQEDYGYTF. In nucleotides, the CDR3 is TGTGCCAGCATAGGGCAGGAAGACTATGGCTACACCTTC.

The J gene is TRBJ2-6, the V gene TRBV14; D is unclear. V gave up 4 bases and J gave up 2 bases, with 6 bases separating them. CDR1 is SGHDN and CDR2 is FVKESK in the germline V gene. This CDR3 region has 14 residues. The CDR3 DNA is TGTGCCAGCAGCCGCAGGACTGGGGCCAACGTCCTGACTTTC. This gives the protein CASSRRTGANVLTF.

The chain uses TRBV10-3 and TRBJ2-1, with 8 bases fitting TRBD2. Trimming cost V 4 bases and J 4 bases; bases outside gene matches: 3. Germline V gives CDR1 ENHRY, CDR2 SYGVKD. The CDR3 has 14 amino acids. This CDR3 is CAISGGTSYNEQFF. Here the CDR3 DNA reads TGTGCCATCAGTGGTGGGACTAGTTACAATGAGCAGTTCTTC.

The chain couples TRBV5-6 to TRBJ1-2; TRBD1 matches 9 bases. Looked up from germline, CDR1 is SGHDT and CDR2 is YYEEEE. The ends lost 3 bases at V and 6 bases at J; junction bases unmatched: 3. The CDR3 totals 13 residues. This CDR3 reads CASSWDRVDGYTF. The CDR3 DNA reads TGTGCCAGCAGCTGGGACAGGGTTGATGGCTACACCTTC.

This rearrangement joins TRBV28 to TRBJ1-6; D gene ambiguous. The CDR3 extends over 12 amino acids. V was clipped by 1 base and J by 7 bases, with 2 bases between them. Germline V lookup: CDR1 MDHEN, CDR2 SYDVKM. The CDR3 sequence is CASSLLNSPLHF. In nucleotides, the CDR3 is TGTGCCAGCAGTTTATTAAATTCACCCCTCCACTTT.